Presented here are 24 T cell receptor beta chains from one specimen sequenced in a study of early T cells in non-severe SARS-CoV-2 infection listed by TCRdb under 2021. The library came from 5' RACE. For sequencing, a NextSeq 500 was employed. TCRdb reprocessing: public reads trimmed at Q25 with fastp, clones called with MiXCR, in-frame beta chains kept. Each entry merges the rows of one CDR3 protein and shows their most common DNA and genes. The sample data list about 59,000 distinct CDR3 sequences, and around 14% of these were observed just once. The ten largest clonotypes hold roughly 10% of the sample. The sequencing here drew on whole blood, taken at baseline. Receptors originate from an adult who was a healthcare worker with PCR-confirmed SARS-CoV-2 infection or an uninfected control (not recorded which).

A note on this clonotype: The junction and the germline gene differ at one end; a read error may be behind it. The chain is built from TRBV24-1 and TRBJ1-1, with a weak D call TRBD1 (6 bases). From germline, CDR1 is KGHDR and CDR2 SFDVKD. The CDR3 has 12 amino acids. CDR3 residues: CASRGGNTEAFF. As DNA, the CDR3 is TGTGCCTCCAGAGGGGGGAACACTGAAGCTTTCTTT.

The chain is built from TRBV12-3 or TRBV12-4 and TRBJ2-1, with 7 nucleotides matching TRBD2. Trimming removed 6 bases from V and 4 bases from J; junction bases left unmatched: 15. The CDR3 has 17 residues. Here the CDR3 reads CASSLGTSWGGYNEQFF. CDR3 coding DNA: TGTGCCAGCAGCCTTGGGACGTCTTGGGGGGGGTACAATGAGCAGTTCTTC.

The V call is TRBV5-1, the J call TRBJ1-3; the D is unclear. The length of the CDR3 is 12 residues. V was clipped by 1 base and J by 3 bases, with 2 bases between them. CDR1 is SGHRS, CDR2 YFSETQ, per germline. The CDR3 here is CASSLNGNTIYF. The CDR3 region has the DNA TGCGCCAGCAGCTTGAATGGAAACACCATATATTTT. Together with reference TRBV5-1 and TRBJ1-3, the CDR3 gives the full variable domain: KAGVTQTPRYLIKTRGQQVTLSCSPISGHRSVSWYQQTPGQGLQFLFEYFSETQRNKGNFPGRFSGRQFSNSRSEMNVSTLELGDSALYLCASSLNGNTIYFGEGSWLTVV.

This sequence joins TRBV29-1 and TRBJ1-2; possibly TRBD1 for D (5 bases). V lost 5 bases to trimming and J lost 2 bases, with 9 bases between them. The germline V gene has CDR1 SQVTM and CDR2 ANQGSEA. CDR3 length: 12 amino acids. The CDR3 DNA sequence: TGCAGCGTTTCGCCAGGGAACTATGGCTACACCTTC. It translates to CSVSPGNYGYTF.

V is TRBV5-6 and J is TRBJ1-2; TRBD1 matches 7 bases. V trimming: 4 bases; J trimming: 4 bases; junction bases outside the gene matches: 10. Germline V gene lookup returns CDR1 SGHDT and CDR2 YYEEEE. The CDR3 is 15 residues long. The CDR3 sequence is CASSQTGQPLYGYTF. Written as DNA, the CDR3 is TGTGCCAGCAGCCAGACGGGACAGCCTCTCTATGGCTACACCTTC. Full variable domain (outside the CDR3, taken from reference TRBV5-6 and TRBJ1-2): DAGVTQSPTHLIKTRGQQVTLRCSPKSGHDTVSWYQQALGQGPQFIFQYYEEEERQRGNFPDRFSGHQFPNYSSELNVNALLLGDSALYLCASSQTGQPLYGYTFGSGTRLTVV.

This clonotype was detected ten times or more. This sequence joins TRBV14 and TRBJ2-7; perhaps D is TRBD1 or TRBD2 (5 bases each). The CDR3 contains 15 residues. The V and J ends lost 3 bases and 2 bases respectively, with 14 bases between them. CDR1 is SGHDN and CDR2 is FVKESK in the germline V gene. CDR3 residues: CASSQAPGPPYEQYF. The CDR3 nucleotides read TGTGCCAGCAGCCAGGCCCCGGGACCCCCCTACGAGCAGTACTTC.

The chain employs TRBV4-1 and TRBJ2-4, with a weak D call TRBD1 (6 bases). This CDR3 is 15 amino acids long. Germline values: CDR1 MGHRA, CDR2 YSYEKL. The V gene lost 2 bases and the J gene lost 3 bases, with 11 bases spanning the gap. The DNA for the CDR3 is TGCGCCAGCAGCCAACCGGGACACGACAAAAACATTCAGTACTTC. Its protein product is CASSQPGHDKNIQYF.

V and J are TRBV6-2 or TRBV6-3 and TRBJ1-5; no reliable D call. The V end was cut by 6 bases, the J end by 5 bases, with 8 bases between. The CDR3 is 12 amino acids. CDR1 and CDR2 from the germline V gene are MNHEY and SVGEGT. The CDR3 bases are TGTGCCAGCAGGAGGAGAGATCAGCCCCAGCATTTT. This sequence encodes CASRRRDQPQHF.

This chain links TRBV28 with TRBJ2-7; D possibly corresponds to TRBD2 (6 bases). The ends were cut back, 3 bases at V and 1 base at J, with 10 bases in the middle. CDR3 length: 14 amino acids. Per the germline V gene, CDR1 is MDHEN and CDR2 is SYDVKM. CDR3 DNA sequence: TGTGCCAGCAGTTTTCGTGGGACTTCCTACGAGCAGTACTTC. Protein: CASSFRGTSYEQYF.

This clonotype appeared many times. This rearrangement joins TRBV7-6 to TRBJ2-7; D is unclear. The CDR3 totals 18 residues. Trimming shortened V by 2 bases and J by 0 bases, and 20 bases separated the two germline ends. CDR1 is SGHVS and CDR2 is FNYEAQ in the germline V gene. This CDR3 is CASSLLRLVVEISYEQYF. The CDR3 bases are TGTGCCAGCAGCTTATTGAGGCTGGTCGTAGAAATCTCCTACGAGCAGTACTTC.

This clonotype has at least ten counts. V usage is TRBV20-1 and J usage is TRBJ1-5, with unresolved D. Deletions cut 6 bases from V and 1 base from J, with 13 bases between. CDR3 length: 14 residues. Looked up from germline, CDR1 is DFQATT and CDR2 is SNEGSKA (reference sequence). CDR3 bases: TGCAGTGCCGCGCGGGAAGGCAGCAATCAGCCCCAGCATTTT. Translating gives CSAAREGSNQPQHF.

CDR3 DNA sequence: TGTGCCAGCCACCCGGACACCCCAGAGACCCAGTACTTC. Its protein product is CASHPDTPETQYF. The chain joins TRBV28 to TRBJ2-5; D is possibly TRBD1 (5 bases). Germline values: CDR1 MDHEN, CDR2 SYDVKM. V was clipped by 8 bases and J by 4 bases, with 14 bases between them. The CDR3 totals 13 residues.

Of note for this clonotype: A single base separates this from a much larger clone, so it may be a read error. The chain links TRBV6-2 or TRBV6-3 to TRBJ2-7, with TRBD1 matching over 10 bases. Germline assignment: CDR1 MNHEY and CDR2 SVGEGT. The J segment lost 2 bases and the V segment lost 1 base, leaving 8 bases of the junction unmatched. The CDR3 covers 17 residues. The DNA of the CDR3 is TGTGCCAGCAGTTACTTGACCCGGGACAGGGGAACCTACGAGCAGTACTTC. Encoded protein: CASSYLTRDRGTYEQYF.

The CDR3 sequence: CASSDRGLNTGELFF. DNA of the CDR3: TGTGCCAGCAGTGACCGGGGCCTGAACACCGGGGAGCTGTTTTTT. The V and J genes are TRBV6-4 and TRBJ2-2, with D tentatively TRBD1 or TRBD2 (5 bases each). Trimming took 2 bases from V and 1 from J, leaving 8 bases between them. This CDR3 contains 15 residues. The V gene's germline CDR1 is MRHNA and CDR2 SNTAGT.

This clonotype was detected a few times. The chain carries TRBV7-2 and TRBJ1-2; the D is unclear. Trimming stripped 5 bases from V and 6 bases from J, with 7 bases between. This CDR3 has 11 residues. Germline lookup yields CDR1 SGHTA and CDR2 FQGNSA. The CDR3, as DNA: TGTGCCAGCAGCCCGATTGATGGCTACACCTTC. Protein sequence: CASSPIDGYTF.

This clonotype showed up many times. This chain connects TRBV11-2 to TRBJ2-1; D may be TRBD2 (5 bases). Germline V gene data show CDR1 as SGHAT and CDR2 as FQNNGV. The CDR3 has 16 amino acids. Between the trimmed V and J ends, which lost 5 bases and 3 bases, there was a span of 17 bases. CDR3 bases: TGTGCCAGCAGCCAAATGTCGGGGATTATCTACAATGAGCAGTTCTTC. This sequence encodes CASSQMSGIIYNEQFF.

This clonotype was seen more than once but under ten times. One end of the junction does not line up with germline, which may come from a read error. The chain recombines TRBV6-2 or TRBV6-3 with TRBJ2-2; D remains unclear. CDR3 length: 13 amino acids. Germline V gene sequence: CDR1 MNHEY, CDR2 SVGEGT. The CDR3 is CASSDSDTGELFF. CDR3 in DNA: TGTGCCAGCAGTGACTCTGACACCGGGGAGCTGTTTTTT.

The chain couples TRBV7-2 to TRBJ2-3; the D gene is possibly TRBD2 (6 bases). The CDR3 has 14 residues. V lost 5 bases and J lost 10, with 19 bases in between. Germline CDR1 SGHTA, CDR2 FQGNSA. DNA for the CDR3: TGTGCCAGCAGCGGCCGGCCGGGAGATTTGGCGCAGTATTTT. Its protein product is CASSGRPGDLAQYF.

The gene calls are TRBV7-2 and TRBJ2-7, with D tentatively TRBD2 (6 bases). Germline CDR1 is SGHTA and CDR2 is FQGNSA. V dropped 1 base and J dropped 2 bases, with 15 bases sitting between them. CDR3 length: 16 residues. The chain's CDR3 is CASSLGTGLRTYEQYF. The CDR3 nucleotides are TGTGCCAGCAGCTTAGGGACGGGACTTAGAACCTACGAGCAGTACTTC.

This clonotype was recorded a few times. The chain has TRBV28 and TRBJ1-2; the D gene is possibly TRBD1 (5 bases). V lost 4 bases, J lost 8 bases, and 14 bases lay in between. There are 13 residues in the CDR3. CDR1 and CDR2 from the germline V gene are MDHEN and SYDVKM. The CDR3 DNA reads as TGTGCCAGCAGTTGGGGACTGGAGAACGGCTACACCTTC. This gives the protein CASSWGLENGYTF.

The genes are TRBV7-8 and TRBJ2-1; D is ambiguous. Germline assignment: CDR1 SGHVS and CDR2 FQNEAQ. The CDR3 is 13 amino acids. Between the trimmed V and J ends, which lost 4 bases and 10 bases, there was a span of 14 bases. CDR3: CASSSIRVAEQFF. CDR3 coding DNA: TGTGCCAGCAGCTCAATAAGGGTAGCAGAGCAGTTCTTC. Full variable domain (remainder filled in from reference TRBV7-8 and TRBJ2-1): GAGVSQSPRYKVAKRGQDVALRCDPISGHVSLFWYQQALGQGPEFLTYFQNEAQLDKSGLPSDRFFAERPEGSVSTLKIQRTQQEDSAVYLCASSSIRVAEQFFGPGTRLTVL.

The table lists this clonotype with a few counts. The chain joins TRBV27 to TRBJ2-3, with D possibly matching TRBD2 (6 bases). The germline V and J ends were trimmed by 5 bases and 1 base, with 25 bases remaining between them. From germline, CDR1 is MNHEY and CDR2 SMNVEV (reference sequence). The CDR3 loop spans 19 amino acids. The CDR3 region has the DNA TGTGCCAGCAGTCCCCGGGGGAGCGGCCCTTATTGGGGCACAGATACGCAGTATTTT. Its translation: CASSPRGSGPYWGTDTQYF.

This clonotype was counted between two and nine times. The V and J genes are TRBV30 and TRBJ2-3, with D tentatively TRBD2 (6 bases). The CDR3 covers 18 residues. Germline V gene sequence: CDR1 GTSNPN, CDR2 SVGIG (reference sequence). Between the trimmed V and J ends, which lost 3 bases and 1 base, there was a span of 23 bases. This CDR3 is CAWSLPPRAGSRTDTQYF. CDR3 coding DNA: TGTGCCTGGAGCCTACCCCCTAGGGCGGGGTCTCGCACAGATACGCAGTATTTT.

This clonotype was found many times. The chain has TRBV7-9 and TRBJ1-1; 7 bases line up with TRBD1. V was clipped by 3 bases and J by 1 base; unmatched bases: 2. The CDR3 extends over 14 amino acids. From germline, CDR1 is SEHNR and CDR2 FQNEAQ (reference sequence). CDR3 sequence (DNA): TGTGCCAGCAGCTTCAGGGGGTGGAACACTGAAGCTTTCTTT. As protein: CASSFRGWNTEAFF. Based on the CDR3 plus reference TRBV7-9 and TRBJ1-1, the full variable domain is DTGVSQNPRHKITKRGQNVTFRCDPISEHNRLYWYRQTLGQGPEFLTYFQNEAQLEKSRLLSDRFSAERPKGSFSTLEIQRTEQGDSAMYLCASSFRGWNTEAFFGQGTRLTVV.